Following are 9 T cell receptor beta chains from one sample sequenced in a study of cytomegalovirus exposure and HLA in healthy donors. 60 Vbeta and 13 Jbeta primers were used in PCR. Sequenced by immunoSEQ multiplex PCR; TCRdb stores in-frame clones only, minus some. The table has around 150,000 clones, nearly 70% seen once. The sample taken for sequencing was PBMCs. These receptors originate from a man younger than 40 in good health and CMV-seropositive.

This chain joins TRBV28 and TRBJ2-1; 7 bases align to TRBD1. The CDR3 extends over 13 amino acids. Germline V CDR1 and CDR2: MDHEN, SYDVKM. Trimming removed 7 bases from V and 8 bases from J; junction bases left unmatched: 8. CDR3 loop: CASNGDSRDEQFF. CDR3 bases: TGTGCCAGCAATGGGGACAGCCGGGATGAGCAGTTCTTC.

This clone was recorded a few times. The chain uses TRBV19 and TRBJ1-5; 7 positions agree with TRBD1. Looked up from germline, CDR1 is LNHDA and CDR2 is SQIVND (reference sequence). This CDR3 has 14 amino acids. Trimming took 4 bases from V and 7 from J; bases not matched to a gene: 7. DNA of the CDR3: TGTGCCAGTAGTAACCGACAGGGAGACCAGCCCCAGCATTTT. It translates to CASSNRQGDQPQHF.

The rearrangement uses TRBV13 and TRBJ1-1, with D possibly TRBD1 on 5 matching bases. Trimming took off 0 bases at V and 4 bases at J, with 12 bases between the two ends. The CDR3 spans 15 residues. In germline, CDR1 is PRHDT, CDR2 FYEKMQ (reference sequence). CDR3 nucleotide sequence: TGTGCCAGCAGCTTAGGCCAGGGATTGGGCACTGAAGCTTTCTTT. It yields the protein CASSLGQGLGTEAFF.

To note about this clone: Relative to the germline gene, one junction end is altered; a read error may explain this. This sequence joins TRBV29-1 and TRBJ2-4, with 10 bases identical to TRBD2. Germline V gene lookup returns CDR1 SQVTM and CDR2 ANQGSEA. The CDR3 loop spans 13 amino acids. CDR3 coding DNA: TGCGGCGTTGAAGGACTAGCGGCCCCAATTCAGTACTTC. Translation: CGVEGLAAPIQYF. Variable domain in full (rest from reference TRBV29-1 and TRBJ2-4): SAVISQKPSRDICQRGTSLTIQCQVDSQVTMMFWYRQQPGQSLTLIATANQGSEATYESGFVIDKFPISRPNLTFSTLTVSNMSPEDSSIYLCGVEGLAAPIQYFGAGTRLSVL.

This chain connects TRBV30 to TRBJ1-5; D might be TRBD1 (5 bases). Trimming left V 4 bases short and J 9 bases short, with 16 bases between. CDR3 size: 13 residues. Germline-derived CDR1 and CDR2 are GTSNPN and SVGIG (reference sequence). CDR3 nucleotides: TGTGCCTGGACCCAAAAGGGGTCACGGCCCCAGCATTTT. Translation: CAWTQKGSRPQHF.

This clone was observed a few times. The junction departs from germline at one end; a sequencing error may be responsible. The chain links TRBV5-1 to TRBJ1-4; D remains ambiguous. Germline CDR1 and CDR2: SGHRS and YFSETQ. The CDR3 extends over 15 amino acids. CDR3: CASTLGRESDEKLFF. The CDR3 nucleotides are TGCGCCAGCACCTTGGGCCGTGAGTCGGATGAAAAACTGTTTTTT.

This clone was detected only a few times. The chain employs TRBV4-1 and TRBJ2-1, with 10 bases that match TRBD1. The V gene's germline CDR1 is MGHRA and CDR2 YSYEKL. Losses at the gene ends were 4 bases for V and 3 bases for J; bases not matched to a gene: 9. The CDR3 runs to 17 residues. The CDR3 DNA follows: TGCGCCAGCAGCCTAAAAGGGGGGACAGGGGACTACAATGAGCAGTTCTTC. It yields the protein CASSLKGGTGDYNEQFF.

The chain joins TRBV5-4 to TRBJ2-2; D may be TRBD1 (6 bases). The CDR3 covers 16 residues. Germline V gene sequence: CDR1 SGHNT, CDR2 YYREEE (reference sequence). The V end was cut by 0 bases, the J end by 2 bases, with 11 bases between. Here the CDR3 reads CASSLEGGVNTGELFF. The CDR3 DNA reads TGTGCCAGCAGCTTGGAAGGGGGAGTTAACACCGGGGAGCTGTTTTTT.

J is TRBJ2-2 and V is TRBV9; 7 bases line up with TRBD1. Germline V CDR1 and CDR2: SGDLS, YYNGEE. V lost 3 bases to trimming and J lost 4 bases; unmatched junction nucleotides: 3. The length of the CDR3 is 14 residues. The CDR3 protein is CASSADRATGELFF. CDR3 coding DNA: TGTGCCAGCAGCGCCGACAGGGCCACCGGGGAGCTGTTTTTT. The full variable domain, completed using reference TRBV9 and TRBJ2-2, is DSGVTQTPKHLITATGQRVTLRCSPRSGDLSVYWYQQSLDQGLQFLIQYYNGEERAKGNILERFSAQQFPDLHSELNLSSLELGDSALYFCASSADRATGELFFGEGSRLTVL.